Listed below are T cell receptor beta chains from one sample, sequenced in a study of cytomegalovirus exposure and HLA in healthy donors. The method was immunoSEQ multiplex PCR; TCRdb's version includes in-frame clones alone and lacks a portion of them. The sample holds over 130,000 clones, around three quarters seen once. Sequenced material: PBMCs. The receptors were sampled from a man in his forties in good health and CMV-seronegative. The CDR3 runs from the conserved cysteine through the conserved F or W. Each record gives: V gene, D gene, J gene, clone size, CDR3 DNA, CDR3 protein. D genes are given only for firm matches. Only some rows state a clone size, as once, few, many or a class for expanded clones.

V gene: TRBV11-2; D gene: .; J gene: TRBJ1-5; clone size: .; CDR3 DNA: TGTGCCAGCAGCTTATCCCAGGGGCAGCCCCAGCATTTT; CDR3 protein: CASSLSQGQPQHF
V gene: TRBV27; D gene: .; J gene: TRBJ2-7; clone size: .; CDR3 DNA: TGTGCCAGCAGTTTAACGGGCAGGGCCCAACACGAGCAGTACTTC; CDR3 protein: CASSLTGRAQHEQYF
V gene: TRBV27; D gene: TRBD2; J gene: TRBJ2-2; clone size: once; CDR3 DNA: TGTGCCAGCAGTTTAGGGACTATTCCGACTTCCGGGGAGCTGTTTTTT; CDR3 protein: CASSLGTIPTSGELFF
V gene: TRBV6-5; D gene: .; J gene: TRBJ1-6; clone size: .; CDR3 DNA: TGTGCCAGCAGTTACGGTGTCAGGGTCTATAATTCACCCCTCCACTTT; CDR3 protein: CASSYGVRVYNSPLHF
V gene: TRBV5-1; D gene: .; J gene: TRBJ2-6; clone size: .; CDR3 DNA: TGCGCCAGCAGCTGGGACTGGGACTCTGGGGCCAACGTCCTGACTTTC; CDR3 protein: CASSWDWDSGANVLTF
V gene: TRBV9; D gene: .; J gene: TRBJ2-1; clone size: .; CDR3 DNA: TGTGCCAGCAGCGAACCCCGTGGGCGCAATGAGCAGTTCTTC; CDR3 protein: CASSEPRGRNEQFF
V gene: TRBV6-1; D gene: .; J gene: TRBJ2-3; clone size: few; CDR3 DNA: TGTGCCAGCAGCCCCAGTATAGGGGGTACAGATACGCAGTATTTT; CDR3 protein: CASSPSIGGTDTQYF
V gene: TRBV2; D gene: .; J gene: TRBJ1-6; clone size: .; CDR3 DNA: TGTGCCAGCAGTGACAGGGGCCCTCTGTCAAATTCACCCCTCCACTTT; CDR3 protein: CASSDRGPLSNSPLHF
V gene: TRBV2; D gene: .; J gene: TRBJ2-5; clone size: .; CDR3 DNA: TGTGCCAGCAGCGGCTATACACTACAAGAGACCCAGTACTTC; CDR3 protein: CASSGYTLQETQYF
V gene: TRBV27; D gene: TRBD1; J gene: TRBJ2-7; clone size: few; CDR3 DNA: TGTGCCAGCAGTTTATTTCGGGACAGCTACGAGCAGTACTTC; CDR3 protein: CASSLFRDSYEQYF
V gene: TRBV6-1; D gene: .; J gene: TRBJ2-7; clone size: .; CDR3 DNA: TGTGCCAGCAGTGAAAACATTCACGAGCAGTACTTC; CDR3 protein: CASSENIHEQYF
V gene: TRBV9; D gene: .; J gene: TRBJ1-2; clone size: .; CDR3 DNA: TGTGCCAGCAGCGTAGGCACAGCAGCTAACTATGGCTACACCTTC; CDR3 protein: CASSVGTAANYGYTF
V gene: TRBV16; D gene: TRBD2; J gene: TRBJ2-7; clone size: .; CDR3 DNA: TGTGCCAGCAGCCCCTTGAGGCTAGCGGACCCCTACGAGCAGTACTTC; CDR3 protein: CASSPLRLADPYEQYF
V gene: TRBV7-9; D gene: TRBD2; J gene: TRBJ2-7; clone size: .; CDR3 DNA: TGTGCCAGCAGCCCCGAACTAGCGGGATACTACGAGCAGTACTTC; CDR3 protein: CASSPELAGYYEQYF
V gene: TRBV6-5; D gene: .; J gene: TRBJ2-1; clone size: .; CDR3 DNA: TGTGCCAGCAGTCCACTTGGGGGCGATGAGCAGTTCTTC; CDR3 protein: CASSPLGGDEQFF
V gene: TRBV15; D gene: TRBD2; J gene: TRBJ2-7; clone size: .; CDR3 DNA: TGTGCCACCAGCCCGCGGGGGGCGACCTACGAGCAGTACTTC; CDR3 protein: CATSPRGATYEQYF
V gene: TRBV27; D gene: TRBD2; J gene: TRBJ2-7; clone size: .; CDR3 DNA: TGTGCCAGCAGTGGACCCGGGACTAGCGCCTACGAGCAGTACTTC; CDR3 protein: CASSGPGTSAYEQYF
V gene: TRBV4-1; D gene: .; J gene: TRBJ2-7; clone size: .; CDR3 DNA: TGCGCCAGCAGCCCTCGGGACAACTCCTACGAGCAGTACTTC; CDR3 protein: CASSPRDNSYEQYF
V gene: TRBV29-1; D gene: TRBD1; J gene: TRBJ1-1; clone size: .; CDR3 DNA: TGCAGCACGACAGGGGGGAGTACTGAAGCTTTCTTT; CDR3 protein: CSTTGGSTEAFF
V gene: TRBV7-2; D gene: TRBD2; J gene: TRBJ2-1; clone size: few; CDR3 DNA: TGTGCCAGCAGCTTAAGCGGGGGGGCCAATGAGCAGTTCTTC; CDR3 protein: CASSLSGGANEQFF
V gene: TRBV6-1; D gene: .; J gene: TRBJ1-4; clone size: .; CDR3 DNA: TGTGCCAGCAGTGAAGGCGGAGGTAATGAAAAACTGTTTTTT; CDR3 protein: CASSEGGGNEKLFF
V gene: TRBV29-1; D gene: .; J gene: TRBJ1-4; clone size: .; CDR3 DNA: TGCAGCGTTGCCCGGGTTGGTGAAAAACTGTTTTTT; CDR3 protein: CSVARVGEKLFF
V gene: TRBV7-9; D gene: .; J gene: TRBJ2-7; clone size: once; CDR3 DNA: TGTGCCAGCAGCTCGACCAGGGGCCCCTCCTACGAGCAGTACTTC; CDR3 protein: CASSSTRGPSYEQYF
V gene: TRBV28; D gene: TRBD2; J gene: TRBJ2-7; clone size: .; CDR3 DNA: TGTGCCAGCAGTTTTCGGACTAGCGGGAGAGGCGAGCAGTACTTC; CDR3 protein: CASSFRTSGRGEQYF
V gene: TRBV7-8; D gene: .; J gene: TRBJ2-7; clone size: .; CDR3 DNA: TGTGCCAGCAGCCCAGCGCTGCACGCGCAGTACTTC; CDR3 protein: CASSPALHAQYF
V gene: TRBV6-6; D gene: .; J gene: TRBJ1-2; clone size: .; CDR3 DNA: TGTGCCAGCAGTTACTCGTCACGGCAGGGCCTTTACGGCTACACCTTC; CDR3 protein: CASSYSSRQGLYGYTF
V gene: TRBV7-9; D gene: TRBD2; J gene: TRBJ2-3; clone size: .; CDR3 DNA: TGTGCCAGCAGCTTAGGGGGACTAGCGGGAGGGCTCGGAGATACGCAGTATTTT; CDR3 protein: CASSLGGLAGGLGDTQYF
V gene: TRBV27; D gene: TRBD1; J gene: TRBJ2-7; clone size: .; CDR3 DNA: TGTGCCAGCAGTTGGGACAGTTCCTACGAGCAGTACTTC; CDR3 protein: CASSWDSSYEQYF
V gene: TRBV5-6; D gene: .; J gene: TRBJ2-7; clone size: .; CDR3 DNA: TGTGCCAGCAGCTTGAGCGGCAGTTTTTCCTACGAGCAGTACTTC; CDR3 protein: CASSLSGSFSYEQYF
V gene: TRBV6-5; D gene: .; J gene: TRBJ2-2; clone size: .; CDR3 DNA: TGTGCCAGCAGCCGAACAGGAGCCGGGGAGCTGTTTTTT; CDR3 protein: CASSRTGAGELFF
V gene: TRBV19; D gene: .; J gene: TRBJ1-2; clone size: once; CDR3 DNA: TGTGCCACCGACCGGGGAGGCTATGGCTTCACCTTC; CDR3 protein: CATDRGGYGFTF
V gene: TRBV5-1; D gene: .; J gene: TRBJ2-7; clone size: few; CDR3 DNA: TGCGCCAGCAGGCCGGGACACAGTACCTACGAGCAGTACTTC; CDR3 protein: CASRPGHSTYEQYF
V gene: TRBV11-2; D gene: .; J gene: TRBJ2-7; clone size: .; CDR3 DNA: TGTGCCAGCAGCCTGGCCACCTCCTACGAGCAGTACTTC; CDR3 protein: CASSLATSYEQYF
V gene: TRBV19; D gene: TRBD1; J gene: TRBJ1-5; clone size: once; CDR3 DNA: TGTGCCAGTAGTATTGGGCCAGGGGGACAGCCCCAGCATTTT; CDR3 protein: CASSIGPGGQPQHF